The entry below gives a single T cell receptor (beta chain) sequence along with its context. The same CDR3 arises from other DNA sequences in this sample as well. The data stem from a study of control samples from healthy donors and cancer patients. Clones were sequenced by immunoSEQ multiplex PCR, and TCRdb holds only the in-frame ones, with some missing. The table records approximately 130,000 clones, more than 70% of them present only once. Germline V gene lookup returns CDR1 LGHDT and CDR2 YNNKEL (reference sequence). V lost 4 bases, J lost 6 bases, and 4 bases lay in between. CDR3 length: 11 amino acids.

Sequencing was carried out using blood. This receptor was identified in a man between 60 and 75 years old in good health. This chain joins TRBV3-1 (or the pseudogene TRBV3-2) and TRBJ2-1; D is unclear. Here the CDR3 DNA reads TGTGCCAGCAGCCGTGGCAATGAGCAGTTCTTC. Translating gives CASSRGNEQFF.